Detailed here is one TCR beta chain. Its antigen is unidentified. The length of the CDR3 is 13 residues. The V gene's germline CDR1 is LGHDT and CDR2 YNNKEL (reference sequence). V was pared by 8 bases and J by 7 bases, with 17 bases between. The source of the sample is a study of post-analysis software for immune sequencing data. Notes on the study in general: There was significantly lower normalized Chao1 diversity in multiple sclerosis patients than in controls. Strong co-clustering by F measure was evident for samples that had been prepared in the same batch. The five TRBV segments detected at higher frequency in patients than in controls included TRBV5-6, TRBV5-1 and TRBV20-1.

The library was made from cDNA and included unique molecular identifiers. One entry per CDR3 protein, called by TCRdb with MiXCR from the PCR reads. The table has approximately 730,000 distinct CDR3 sequences, roughly 27% seen once; the top ten hold 0.55% to 0.65%. Sequencing input: blood. The clonotype originates from a girl aged 10-17 years with multiple sclerosis. This chain joins TRBV3-1 and TRBJ1-2; a weak D match, TRBD1 (5 bases). The CDR3 loop is CASGQGVKGGYTF. DNA of the CDR3: TGTGCCAGCGGGCAAGGGGTTAAAGGTGGCTACACCTTC.